The clone carrying this TCR beta chain turned up a few times. Its antigen is unknown. Reasons for excluding patients were uncontrolled infection, other autoimmune disease, pregnancy or lactation. RNA transcripts were the template for amplifying TCR beta CDR3 regions. During a first-round RT-PCR of the TCR CDR3, the HTBI primer set was used. From the multiplex PCR reads, TCRdb called clonotypes with MiXCR, one entry per CDR3 protein. The data show 550,000 to 700,000 distinct CDR3 sequences, 46% seen once. Germline V gene lookup returns CDR1 SGHTA and CDR2 FQGNSA. The CDR3 runs to 12 residues. Between the trimmed V and J ends, which lost 5 bases and 5 bases, there was a span of 9 bases. This specimen belongs to a study of T cells in Graves' hyperthyroidism and ophthalmopathy. Regarding the study as a whole: Most expanded thyroid clonotypes above 0.001 recurred in blood. Ophthalmopathy cases were set apart from stable hyperthyroidism by a 13 V-J model. Ophthalmopathy was model-predicted a median about six months pre-onset.

The clonotype was recovered from an adult woman with Graves' disease, either hyperthyroidism or ophthalmopathy (not recorded which). The V and J genes are TRBV7-2 and TRBJ2-5; D is undetermined. Sequences were obtained from peripheral blood or thyroid tissue (not recorded which). DNA of the CDR3: TGTGCCAGCAGCCCTACAACGGAGACCCAGTACTTC. Its translation: CASSPTTETQYF.